The 7 T cell receptor beta chains in this list originate from one sample, sequenced in a study of STAT5B mutations in CD4+ large granular lymphocyte leukemia. Sequencing used immunoSEQ multiplex PCR; TCRdb keeps in-frame clones, though not all of them. Altogether some 30,000 clones are present, 81% being singletons, with the ten largest covering approximately 4.4%. The material sequenced was CD4+ T cells from blood buffy coats. These receptors all stem from a human donor in good health.

This clone appeared a few times. The rearrangement uses TRBV6-1 and TRBJ1-1, with a possible D match to TRBD1 (6 bases). Germline CDR1 MNHNS, CDR2 SASEGT. V dropped 4 bases and J dropped 1 base, with 7 bases sitting between them. This CDR3 contains 13 residues. The CDR3 DNA reads TGTGCCAGCAGTGGAGGGGGGAACACTGAAGCTTTCTTT. It translates to CASSGGGNTEAFF.

This chain uses TRBV7-6 with TRBJ2-1; 11 bases are a match to TRBD2. Germline assignment: CDR1 SGHVS and CDR2 FNYEAQ. The V segment lost 2 bases and the J segment 6 bases; nucleotides outside the gene matches: 6. The CDR3 has 16 amino acids. For the CDR3, the DNA is TGTGCCAGCAGCTTACCACTAGCGGGAGAGGGCAATGAGCAGTTCTTC. Protein: CASSLPLAGEGNEQFF.

The chain couples TRBV7-2 to TRBJ1-3; possibly TRBD1 for D (5 bases). CDR3 size: 17 residues. Trimming shortened V by 5 bases and J by 0 bases, and 17 bases separated the two germline ends. Looked up from germline, CDR1 is SGHTA and CDR2 is FQGNSA. In DNA form, the CDR3 reads TGTGCCAGCAGCCCCCATATGGGGGGACTCTCTGGAAACACCATATATTTT. Protein: CASSPHMGGLSGNTIYF. The whole variable domain, filled in from reference TRBV7-2 and TRBJ1-3, reads GAGVSQSPSNKVTEKGKDVELRCDPISGHTALYWYRQSLGQGLEFLIYFQGNSAPDKSGLPSDRFSAERTGGSVSTLTIQRTQQEDSAVYLCASSPHMGGLSGNTIYFGEGSWLTVV.

The chain is built from TRBV5-1 and TRBJ2-3; 7 nucleotides agree with TRBD1. CDR1 and CDR2 (germline): SGHRS, YFSETQ. This CDR3 contains 14 residues. Trimming cost V 3 bases and J 1 base; bases outside gene matches: 2. DNA of the CDR3: TGCGCCAGCAGCTCGGGACAGCGCACAGATACGCAGTATTTT. This translates into CASSSGQRTDTQYF.

This clone was recorded only once. The CDR3 region is CASSIIVLGTEAFF. CDR3 DNA sequence: TGTGCCAGTAGTATTATAGTACTAGGGACTGAAGCTTTCTTT. This sequence joins TRBV19 and TRBJ1-1, with D uncertain. The germline V and J ends were trimmed by 3 bases and 5 bases, with 13 bases remaining between them. This CDR3 region has 14 residues. CDR1 is LNHDA and CDR2 is SQIVND in the germline V gene (reference sequence).

The rearrangement joins TRBV28 to TRBJ1-1; D perhaps matches TRBD1 (6 bases). The CDR3 has 13 residues. Trimming pared 4 bases from V and 6 bases from J, leaving 12 bases between. Germline V gene lookup returns CDR1 MDHEN and CDR2 SYDVKM. Here the CDR3 reads CASSSGARAEAFF. CDR3 nucleotides: TGTGCCAGCAGTTCAGGGGCAAGAGCTGAAGCTTTCTTT.

The chain recombines TRBV18 with TRBJ1-4; possible D gene TRBD1, 5 bases. Trimming removed 6 bases from V and 0 bases from J, with 11 bases in between. The germline CDR1 and CDR2 sequences are KGHSH and LQKENI. The CDR3 extends over 15 amino acids. CDR3: CASSPGGATNEKLFF. The CDR3 nucleotides are TGTGCCAGCTCTCCCGGGGGAGCAACTAATGAAAAACTGTTTTTT.